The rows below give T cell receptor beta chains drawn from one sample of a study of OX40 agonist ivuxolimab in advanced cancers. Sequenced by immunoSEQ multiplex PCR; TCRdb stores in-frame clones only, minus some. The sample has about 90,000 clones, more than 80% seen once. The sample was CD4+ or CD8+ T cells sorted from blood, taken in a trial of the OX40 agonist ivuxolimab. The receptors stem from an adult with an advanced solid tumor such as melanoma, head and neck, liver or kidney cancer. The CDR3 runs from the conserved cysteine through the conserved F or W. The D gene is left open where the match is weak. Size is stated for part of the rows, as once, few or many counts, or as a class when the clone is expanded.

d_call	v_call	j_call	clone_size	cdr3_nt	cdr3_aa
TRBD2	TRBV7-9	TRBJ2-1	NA	TGTGCCAGCAGCCCCCGCATACTAGCGGACACTAATGAGCAGTTCTTC	CASSPRILADTNEQFF
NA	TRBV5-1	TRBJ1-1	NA	TGCGCCAGCAGCTTGGCCGGCGAGGGGAGGGGGAACACTGAAGCTTTCTTT	CASSLAGEGRGNTEAFF
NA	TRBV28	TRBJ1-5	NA	TGTGCCAGCAGGCCCGGACAGTTCAATCAGCCCCAGCATTTT	CASRPGQFNQPQHF
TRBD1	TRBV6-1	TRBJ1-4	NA	TGTGCCAGCAGCGGACAGGGTCTGACTAATGAAAAACTGTTTTTT	CASSGQGLTNEKLFF
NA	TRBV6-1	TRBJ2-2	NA	TGTGCCAGCATTAACACCGGGGAGCTGTTTTTT	CASINTGELFF
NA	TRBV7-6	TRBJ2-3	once	TGTGCCAGCAGCTTAGCCGAGCAGGGCGAGAAGTATTTT	CASSLAEQGEKYF
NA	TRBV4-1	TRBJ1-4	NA	TGCGCCAGCAGCCAAGTTCCGGGAACTAATGAAAAACTGTTTTTT	CASSQVPGTNEKLFF
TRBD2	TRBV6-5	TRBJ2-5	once	TGTGCCAGCAGTTTACAGCGGGAGGGGGCCCAGTACTTC	CASSLQREGAQYF
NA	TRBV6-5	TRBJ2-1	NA	TGTGCCAGCAGTTACCCAAATACCGATGAGCAGTTCTTC	CASSYPNTDEQFF
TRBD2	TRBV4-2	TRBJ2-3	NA	TGTGCCAGCAGCCAAGACCCTAGCGGGAGTTACACAGATACGCAGTATTTT	CASSQDPSGSYTDTQYF
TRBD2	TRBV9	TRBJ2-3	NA	TGTGCCAGCAGGACTAGCGGCGCAGATACGCAGTATTTT	CASRTSGADTQYF
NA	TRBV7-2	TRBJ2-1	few	TGTGCCAGCAGCTTTTCCGGCGGAGAGCAGTTCTTC	CASSFSGGEQFF
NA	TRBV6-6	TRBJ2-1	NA	TGTGCCAGTGCCCTGGGGAGGAAATACAATGAGCAGTTCTTC	CASALGRKYNEQFF
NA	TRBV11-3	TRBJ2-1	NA	TGTGCCAGCAGCTTAGATGCCGCCGGTCGGGAGCAGTTCTTC	CASSLDAAGREQFF
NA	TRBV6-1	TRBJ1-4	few	TGTGCCAGCTCGTGGGGAAACGGTGAAAAACTGTTTTTT	CASSWGNGEKLFF
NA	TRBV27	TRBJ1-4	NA	TGTGCCAGCAAGCTCCTCGGAAGCGAAAAACTGTTTTTT	CASKLLGSEKLFF
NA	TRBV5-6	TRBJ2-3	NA	TGTGCCAGCAGCCGACTAGGTACGCAGTATTTT	CASSRLGTQYF
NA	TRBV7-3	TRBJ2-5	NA	TGTGCCAGCAGTTCCGGGGGTGCGACCCAGTACTTC	CASSSGGATQYF
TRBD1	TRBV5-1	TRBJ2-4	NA	TGCGCCAGCAGCTTGGGACAGGGGAACATTCAGTACTTC	CASSLGQGNIQYF
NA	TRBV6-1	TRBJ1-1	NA	TGTGCCAGCAGTGCGGGGAGGAGCACTGAAGCTTTCTTT	CASSAGRSTEAFF
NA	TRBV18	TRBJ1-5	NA	TGTGCCAGCTCACCAGAACAGGGCGGTCAGCCCCAGCATTTT	CASSPEQGGQPQHF
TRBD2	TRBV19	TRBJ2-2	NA	TGTGCCAGTAGTTCCGGCGGGGGAGCACGAACCGGGGAGCTGTTTTTT	CASSSGGGARTGELFF
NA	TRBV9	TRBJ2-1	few	TGTGCCAGCAGCGTCGCCTCGAGGAATGAGCAGTTCTTC	CASSVASRNEQFF
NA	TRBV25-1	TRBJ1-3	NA	TGTGCCAGCAGGGAATCGGCAAACTCTGGAAACACCATATATTTT	CASRESANSGNTIYF
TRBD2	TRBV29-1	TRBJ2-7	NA	TGCAGCGTTGGTAGCGGGAGGGCGTACGAGCAGTACTTC	CSVGSGRAYEQYF
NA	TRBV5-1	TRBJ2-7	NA	TGCGCCAGCAGCTTGCTGAAAGGATCCTACGAGCAGTACTTC	CASSLLKGSYEQYF
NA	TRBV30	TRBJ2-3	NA	TGTGCCTGGAGCCAAGGGTCCGATACGCAGTATTTT	CAWSQGSDTQYF
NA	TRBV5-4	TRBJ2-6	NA	TGTGCCAGCAGCTTGATAGGCTCTGGGGCCAACGTCCTGACTTTC	CASSLIGSGANVLTF
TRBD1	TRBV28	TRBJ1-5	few	TGTGCCAGCAGTTTATTCACAGGGGGCGGGAGTCAGCCCCAGCATTTT	CASSLFTGGGSQPQHF
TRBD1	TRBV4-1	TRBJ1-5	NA	TGCGCCAGCAGCCGAGGGACAGGGGATAATCAGCCCCAGCATTTT	CASSRGTGDNQPQHF
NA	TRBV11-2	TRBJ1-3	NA	TGTGCCAGCAGCTTAGACACAGGGGGAAACACCATATATTTT	CASSLDTGGNTIYF
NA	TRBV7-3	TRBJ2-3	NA	TGTGCCAGCAGCTTATGGGGAGACAGCACAGATACGCAGTATTTT	CASSLWGDSTDTQYF
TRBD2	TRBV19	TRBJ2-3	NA	TGTGCCAGTAGTCCGCGACTAGCGGGTACAGATACGCAGTATTTT	CASSPRLAGTDTQYF
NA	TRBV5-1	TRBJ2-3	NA	TGCGCCAGCAGCTTGACAGCGGGCCCAAGCACAGATACGCAGTATTTT	CASSLTAGPSTDTQYF
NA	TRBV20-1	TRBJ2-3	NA	TGCAGTGCTAGAGGCACAGATACGCAGTATTTT	CSARGTDTQYF
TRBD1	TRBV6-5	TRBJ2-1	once	TGTGCCAGCAACCCCGGGACAGGGTGGAATGAGCAGTTCTTC	CASNPGTGWNEQFF
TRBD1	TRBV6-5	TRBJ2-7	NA	TGTGCCAGCAGTTCTGGGACAGGAAGCTACGAGCAGTACTTC	CASSSGTGSYEQYF
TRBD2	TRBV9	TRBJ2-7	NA	TGTGCCAGCAGCCGAGCGGGACTAGCGGGAGGGATCTCCTACGAGCAGTACTTC	CASSRAGLAGGISYEQYF
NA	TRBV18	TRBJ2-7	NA	TGTGCCAGCTCCCCAGGGAGAAGATCCTACGAGCAGTACTTC	CASSPGRRSYEQYF
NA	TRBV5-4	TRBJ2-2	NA	TGTGCCAGCAGCTTGACCGACGGGGAGCTGTTTTTT	CASSLTDGELFF
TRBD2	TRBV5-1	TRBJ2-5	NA	TGCGCCAGCAGCTTGGGGACTAGCGGCGGAGAGACCCAGTACTTC	CASSLGTSGGETQYF
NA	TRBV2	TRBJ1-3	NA	TGTGCCAGCAGTGGGGAGGGGGGGTCTGGAAACACCATATATTTT	CASSGEGGSGNTIYF
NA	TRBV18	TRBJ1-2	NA	TGTGCCAGCTCACCGGTAGACTATGGCTACACCTTC	CASSPVDYGYTF
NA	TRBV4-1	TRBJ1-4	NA	TGCGCCAGCAGCGACACAAAGGGGGGGGGTAATGAAAAACTGTTTTTT	CASSDTKGGGNEKLFF
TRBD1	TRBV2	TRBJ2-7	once	TGTGCCAGCAACCGCCAGGGGGCGGGCGAGCAGTACTTC	CASNRQGAGEQYF
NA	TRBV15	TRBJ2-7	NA	TGTGCCACCAGCGGTTACTACGAGCAGTACTTC	CATSGYYEQYF
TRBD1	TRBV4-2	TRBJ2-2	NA	TGTGCCAGCAATCGGGACAGGGCGGACACCGGGGAGCTGTTTTTT	CASNRDRADTGELFF
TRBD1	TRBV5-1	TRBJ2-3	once	TGCGCCAGCAGCGGTGGACAGGGGGGGACAGATACGCAGTATTTT	CASSGGQGGTDTQYF
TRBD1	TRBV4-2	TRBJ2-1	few	TGTGCCAGCAGCCAAGACGCAGGGGGCCTGTTCTTC	CASSQDAGGLFF
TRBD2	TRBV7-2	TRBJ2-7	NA	TGTGCCAGCAGCTCCGGGACTAGCGGGAGTGGCTACGAGCAGTACTTC	CASSSGTSGSGYEQYF
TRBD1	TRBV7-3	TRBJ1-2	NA	TGTGCCAGCGGCTTAAACGACAGGGGGCCCTACACCTTC	CASGLNDRGPYTF
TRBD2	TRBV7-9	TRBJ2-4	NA	TGTGCCAGCAGCTTAGCGGAGGTGGGACGCGGGAGGCCCCGAAACATTCAGTACTTC	CASSLAEVGRGRPRNIQYF
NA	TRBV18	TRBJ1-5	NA	TGTGCCAGCTCCCTCGGGGAGAATCAGCCCCAGCATTTT	CASSLGENQPQHF
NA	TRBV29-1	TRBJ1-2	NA	TGCAGCGTTTCGGGTGGTTGGGGGAGCTACACCTTC	CSVSGGWGSYTF
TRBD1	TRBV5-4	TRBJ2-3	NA	TGTGCCAGCAGCATGGGACAGGGCACAGATACGCAGTATTTT	CASSMGQGTDTQYF
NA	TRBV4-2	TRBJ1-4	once	TGTGCCAGCAGCCAAGTTTTGGCAGGGATGGGTGAAAAACTGTTTTTT	CASSQVLAGMGEKLFF
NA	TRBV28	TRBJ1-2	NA	TGTGCCAGCAGCATCACGACGGGGATCTATGGCTACACCTTC	CASSITTGIYGYTF
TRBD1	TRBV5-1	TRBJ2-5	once	TGCGCCAGCAGCTTCGTTTCGACAGGGACGCTAAAGACCCAGTACTTC	CASSFVSTGTLKTQYF
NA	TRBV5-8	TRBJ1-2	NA	TGTGCCAGCAGCTTCTATGAGACAGGCAGCTATGGCTACACCTTC	CASSFYETGSYGYTF